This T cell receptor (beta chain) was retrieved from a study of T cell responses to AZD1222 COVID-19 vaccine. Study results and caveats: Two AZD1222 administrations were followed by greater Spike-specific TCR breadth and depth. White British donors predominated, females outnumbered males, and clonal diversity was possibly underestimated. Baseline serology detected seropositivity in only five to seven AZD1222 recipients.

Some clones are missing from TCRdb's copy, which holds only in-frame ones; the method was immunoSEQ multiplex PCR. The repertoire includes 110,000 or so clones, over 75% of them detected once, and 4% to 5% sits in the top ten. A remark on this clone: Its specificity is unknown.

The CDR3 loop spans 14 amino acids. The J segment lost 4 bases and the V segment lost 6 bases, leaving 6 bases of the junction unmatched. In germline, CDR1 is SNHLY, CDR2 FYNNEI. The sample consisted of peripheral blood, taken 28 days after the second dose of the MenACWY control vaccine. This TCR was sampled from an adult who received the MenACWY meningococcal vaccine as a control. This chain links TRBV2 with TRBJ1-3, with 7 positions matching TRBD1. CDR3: CASRGTVQGNTIYF. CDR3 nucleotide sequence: TGTGCCAGCAGGGGGACAGTACAAGGAAACACCATATATTTT.